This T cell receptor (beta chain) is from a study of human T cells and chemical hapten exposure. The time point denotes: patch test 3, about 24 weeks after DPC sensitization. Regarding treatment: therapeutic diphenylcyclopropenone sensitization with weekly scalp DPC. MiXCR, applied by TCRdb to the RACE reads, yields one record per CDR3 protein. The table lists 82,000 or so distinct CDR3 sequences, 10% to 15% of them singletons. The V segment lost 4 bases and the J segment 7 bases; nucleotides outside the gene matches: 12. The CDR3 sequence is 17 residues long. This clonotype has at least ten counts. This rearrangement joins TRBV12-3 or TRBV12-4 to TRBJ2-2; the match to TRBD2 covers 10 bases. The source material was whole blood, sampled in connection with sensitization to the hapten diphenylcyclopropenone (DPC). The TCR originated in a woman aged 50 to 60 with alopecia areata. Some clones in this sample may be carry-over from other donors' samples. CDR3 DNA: TGTGCCAGCAGTTCCCGCCGTCTAGCGGGAGCGGTCGGGGAGCTGTTTTTT. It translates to CASSSRRLAGAVGELFF.